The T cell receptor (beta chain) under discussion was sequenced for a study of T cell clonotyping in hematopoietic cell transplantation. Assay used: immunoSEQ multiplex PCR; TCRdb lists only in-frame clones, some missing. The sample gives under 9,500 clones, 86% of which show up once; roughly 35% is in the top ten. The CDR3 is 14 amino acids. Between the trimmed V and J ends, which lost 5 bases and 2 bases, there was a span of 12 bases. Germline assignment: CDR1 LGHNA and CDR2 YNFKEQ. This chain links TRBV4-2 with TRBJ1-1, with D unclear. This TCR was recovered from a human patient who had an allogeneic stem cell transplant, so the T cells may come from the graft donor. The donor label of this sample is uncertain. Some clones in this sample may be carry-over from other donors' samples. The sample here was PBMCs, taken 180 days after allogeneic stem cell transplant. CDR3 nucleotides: TGTGCCAGCAGCTTGGACGGAACCAACACTGAAGCTTTCTTT. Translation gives CASSLDGTNTEAFF.